The rows below give T cell receptor beta chains drawn from one sample of a study of blood T cell repertoires in COVID-19. The repertoire was sequenced with immunoSEQ multiplex PCR; TCRdb's copy has only in-frame clones and lacks some. The sample gives hundreds of thousands of clones, around 89% of which show up once; around 2% is in the top ten. The sample consisted of PBMCs or T cells enriched from blood (not recorded which). The receptors stem from a woman aged 18 to 35 who had recovered from COVID-19. Each CDR3 is given with its conserved first and last residue. The order of the fields is J gene, V gene, D gene, clone size, CDR3 protein, CDR3 DNA. A D gene is named only where the DNA matches it firmly. Size is stated for part of the rows, as once, few or many counts, or as a class when the clone is expanded.

J: TRBJ2-3
V: TRBV6-5
D: -
size: -
CDR3: CASSYRGFTDTQYF
DNA: TGTGCCAGCAGTTACCGGGGGTTCACAGATACGCAGTATTTT

J: TRBJ1-5
V: TRBV9
D: -
size: -
CDR3: CASSSRGEGNQPQHF
DNA: TGTGCCAGCAGCTCGCGTGGGGAGGGGAATCAGCCCCAGCATTTT

J: TRBJ1-1
V: TRBV7-3
D: -
size: -
CDR3: CASSFSRSEAFF
DNA: TGTGCCAGCAGCTTTTCGCGGTCCGAAGCTTTCTTT

J: TRBJ1-2
V: TRBV7-9
D: TRBD1
size: -
CDR3: CASSSNLTGLGYTF
DNA: TGTGCCAGCAGCTCAAACTTGACAGGGTTGGGCTACACCTTC

J: TRBJ2-7
V: TRBV3-1/TRBV3-2
D: -
size: -
CDR3: CASSQDGWESYEQYF
DNA: TGTGCCAGCAGCCAAGACGGCTGGGAGTCCTACGAGCAGTACTTC

J: TRBJ1-1
V: TRBV29-1
D: -
size: -
CDR3: CSVRTMNTEAFF
DNA: TGCAGCGTCAGGACTATGAACACTGAAGCTTTCTTT

J: TRBJ2-6
V: TRBV7-9
D: -
size: -
CDR3: CASSARRGSGANVLTF
DNA: TGTGCCAGCAGCGCTAGACGGGGTTCTGGGGCCAACGTCCTGACTTTC

J: TRBJ2-5
V: TRBV13
D: -
size: -
CDR3: CASSLRNGEETQYF
DNA: TGTGCCAGCAGCTTACGAAACGGGGAAGAGACCCAGTACTTC

J: TRBJ2-1
V: TRBV6-5
D: -
size: -
CDR3: CASSYSSGDYNEQFF
DNA: TGTGCCAGCAGTTACTCCTCAGGGGATTACAATGAGCAGTTCTTC

J: TRBJ1-1
V: TRBV29-1
D: -
size: once
CDR3: CSVVWPNTEAFF
DNA: TGCAGCGTTGTATGGCCTAACACTGAAGCTTTCTTT

J: TRBJ1-5
V: TRBV10-3
D: TRBD1
size: few
CDR3: CASQGGNQPQHF
DNA: TGTGCCTCACAGGGGGGCAATCAGCCCCAGCATTTT

J: TRBJ2-3
V: TRBV7-9
D: -
size: -
CDR3: CASSPLGLTSTDTQYF
DNA: TGTGCCAGCAGCCCACTTGGACTAACTAGCACAGATACGCAGTATTTT

J: TRBJ1-2
V: TRBV9
D: -
size: -
CDR3: CASSVDRDYGYTF
DNA: TGTGCCAGCAGCGTAGACAGGGACTATGGCTACACCTTC

J: TRBJ2-7
V: TRBV7-2
D: TRBD1
size: -
CDR3: CASSYGTGWAEQYF
DNA: TGTGCCAGCAGCTACGGGACAGGGTGGGCCGAGCAGTACTTC

J: TRBJ1-4
V: TRBV4-1
D: -
size: -
CDR3: CASSQATPTNEKLFF
DNA: TGCGCCAGCAGCCAAGCGACACCAACTAATGAAAAACTGTTTTTT

J: TRBJ1-6
V: TRBV4-1
D: -
size: -
CDR3: CASSQTHRQEHNSPLHF
DNA: TGCGCCAGCAGCCAAACCCACAGACAGGAGCATAATTCACCCCTCCACTTT

J: TRBJ1-5
V: TRBV2
D: TRBD1
size: once
CDR3: CASGWGQGGNQPQHF
DNA: TGTGCCAGCGGATGGGGACAGGGTGGAAATCAGCCCCAGCATTTT

J: TRBJ1-2
V: TRBV6-5
D: TRBD1
size: -
CDR3: CASSYSKGAPAYGYTF
DNA: TGTGCCAGCAGTTACTCCAAGGGGGCGCCGGCCTATGGCTACACCTTC

J: TRBJ2-3
V: TRBV6-5
D: TRBD2
size: -
CDR3: CASSLGLSTDTQYF
DNA: TGTGCCAGCAGTCTGGGACTAAGCACAGATACGCAGTATTTT

J: TRBJ2-7
V: TRBV5-1
D: -
size: -
CDR3: CASSLGDFYEQYF
DNA: TGCGCCAGCAGCCTAGGGGATTTCTACGAGCAGTACTTC

J: TRBJ1-2
V: TRBV19
D: -
size: -
CDR3: CASSIRSGFVGGYTF
DNA: TGTGCCAGTAGTATCCGGTCAGGGTTTGTTGGTGGCTACACCTTC

J: TRBJ2-5
V: TRBV5-1
D: TRBD2
size: once
CDR3: CASSDGLAGRETQYF
DNA: TGCGCCAGCAGCGATGGACTAGCGGGGCGGGAGACCCAGTACTTC

J: TRBJ1-5
V: TRBV4-1
D: -
size: -
CDR3: CASSPQSFPPQHF
DNA: TGCGCCAGCAGCCCTCAGTCGTTTCCGCCCCAGCATTTT